This is a list of T cell receptor beta chains from one sample in a study of blood T cells in healthy people across ages. TCRdb used MiXCR to reprocess the 5' RACE reads, holding one entry per CDR3 protein. Among fewer than 2 million distinct CDR3 sequences listed, about two fifths were seen once. Sequenced input: blood. These receptors were collected from a human donor in good health. Both conserved end residues are part of each CDR3. The order of the fields is CDR3 DNA, CDR3 protein, V gene, D gene, clone size, J gene. A D gene is named only where the DNA matches it firmly. Size values are once, few and many counts, or a class for expanded clones, and some rows have none.

CDR3 DNA: TGCGCCAGCAGCAGCCGGGACAGGGGTCCCCGCCCTTCCGAGCAGTACTTC; CDR3 protein: CASSSRDRGPRPSEQYF; V gene: TRBV5-1; D gene: TRBD1; clone size: few; J gene: TRBJ2-7
CDR3 DNA: TGTGCCAGCAGCCCCATAGCGGGGGGACCCTCCTACGAGCAGTACTTC; CDR3 protein: CASSPIAGGPSYEQYF; V gene: TRBV9; D gene: TRBD2; clone size: few; J gene: TRBJ2-7
CDR3 DNA: TGTGCCAGCAGCGGACTGGGCCCGGGCATCTACAATGAGCAGTTCTTC; CDR3 protein: CASSGLGPGIYNEQFF; V gene: TRBV9; D gene: NA; clone size: NA; J gene: TRBJ2-1
CDR3 DNA: TGTGCCACCAGTGATTTGCAGGGGGCGAACACCGGGGAGCTGTTTTTT; CDR3 protein: CATSDLQGANTGELFF; V gene: TRBV24-1; D gene: TRBD1; clone size: NA; J gene: TRBJ2-2
CDR3 DNA: TGTTCCAGCAGCTTAGCCGCCTACGAGCAGTACTTC; CDR3 protein: CSSSLAAYEQYF; V gene: TRBV7-9; D gene: NA; clone size: few; J gene: TRBJ2-7
CDR3 DNA: TGTGCCAGCAGTGAAGGGACAGCAGAGACCCAGTACTTC; CDR3 protein: CASSEGTAETQYF; V gene: TRBV2; D gene: NA; clone size: NA; J gene: TRBJ2-5
CDR3 DNA: TGTGCCAGCAGGCCAGCTAGCGCGGGCACAGATACGCAGTATTTT; CDR3 protein: CASRPASAGTDTQYF; V gene: TRBV28; D gene: NA; clone size: many; J gene: TRBJ2-3
CDR3 DNA: TGCGCCAGCAGCCAAGACTGGGACAGGGAAGGAGAGACCCAGTACTTC; CDR3 protein: CASSQDWDREGETQYF; V gene: TRBV4-3; D gene: TRBD1; clone size: few; J gene: TRBJ2-5
CDR3 DNA: TGCAGTGCTAGACACCCGGGACAGAATGTATACGAGCAGTACTTC; CDR3 protein: CSARHPGQNVYEQYF; V gene: TRBV20-1; D gene: TRBD1; clone size: NA; J gene: TRBJ2-7
CDR3 DNA: TGTGCCAGCAGCGCCGACCCAGGCTATGAGCAGTTCTTC; CDR3 protein: CASSADPGYEQFF; V gene: TRBV7-2; D gene: NA; clone size: NA; J gene: TRBJ2-1
CDR3 DNA: TGCGCCAGCAGCCAAGAGGCCCTTGGCAGGGTAAACACCGGGGAGCTGTTTTTT; CDR3 protein: CASSQEALGRVNTGELFF; V gene: TRBV4-3; D gene: NA; clone size: NA; J gene: TRBJ2-2
CDR3 DNA: TGTGCCAGCAGCCCCACCCGAGATAGCAATCAGCCCCAGCATTTT; CDR3 protein: CASSPTRDSNQPQHF; V gene: TRBV5-5; D gene: NA; clone size: few; J gene: TRBJ1-5
CDR3 DNA: TGCGCCAGCAGCCAAGGGGCCCTGCATCCCTACGAGCAGTACTTC; CDR3 protein: CASSQGALHPYEQYF; V gene: TRBV4-3; D gene: NA; clone size: NA; J gene: TRBJ2-7
CDR3 DNA: TGTGCCAGCAGCTTAGATTGGGGGCCCCCGGGCGAGCAGTACTTC; CDR3 protein: CASSLDWGPPGEQYF; V gene: TRBV7-9; D gene: NA; clone size: few; J gene: TRBJ2-7
CDR3 DNA: TGCAGCGTCACTAGAAACAGGGTTGAGACTGAAGCTTTCTTT; CDR3 protein: CSVTRNRVETEAFF; V gene: TRBV29-1; D gene: NA; clone size: NA; J gene: TRBJ1-1
CDR3 DNA: TGTGCCAGCAGCGCGTACAGGGGCGGAGGCTACACCTTC; CDR3 protein: CASSAYRGGGYTF; V gene: TRBV9; D gene: TRBD1; clone size: few; J gene: TRBJ1-2
CDR3 DNA: TGTGCCAGCAGCTATTTAAGGACAGGACAAGAGACCCAGTACTTC; CDR3 protein: CASSYLRTGQETQYF; V gene: TRBV7-2; D gene: TRBD1; clone size: few; J gene: TRBJ2-5
CDR3 DNA: TGTGCCAGCAGCCAAGTTCGGACCGGGAACTATGGCTACACCTTC; CDR3 protein: CASSQVRTGNYGYTF; V gene: TRBV3-1; D gene: NA; clone size: few; J gene: TRBJ1-2
CDR3 DNA: TGTGCCAGCAGCTTACTGCCGGGCCTGACAAACAATGAGCAGTTCTTC; CDR3 protein: CASSLLPGLTNNEQFF; V gene: TRBV7-3; D gene: NA; clone size: few; J gene: TRBJ2-1
CDR3 DNA: TGTGCCACCAGTGACCCACTAGCGGCCTCCTACAATGAGCAGTTCTTC; CDR3 protein: CATSDPLAASYNEQFF; V gene: TRBV24-1; D gene: TRBD2; clone size: NA; J gene: TRBJ2-1
CDR3 DNA: TGTGCCAGCAGTTTTGCGTTGGGACAGGGGATGTACGAGCAGTACTTC; CDR3 protein: CASSFALGQGMYEQYF; V gene: TRBV28; D gene: TRBD1; clone size: NA; J gene: TRBJ2-7
CDR3 DNA: TGCAGTGTTGGGGCTGGGGACAGCGACTACGAGCAGTACTTC; CDR3 protein: CSVGAGDSDYEQYF; V gene: TRBV29-1; D gene: TRBD1; clone size: NA; J gene: TRBJ2-7
CDR3 DNA: TGTGCCACCAGTGATCCCAGGGGGGGGCCCATGGGTGAGCAGTTCTTC; CDR3 protein: CATSDPRGGPMGEQFF; V gene: TRBV24-1; D gene: NA; clone size: NA; J gene: TRBJ2-1
CDR3 DNA: TGTGCCAGCAGTATGACAGGGGGAAACACCATATATTTT; CDR3 protein: CASSMTGGNTIYF; V gene: TRBV3-1; D gene: TRBD1; clone size: NA; J gene: TRBJ1-3
CDR3 DNA: TGCGCCAGCAGTTACGGGGGTCCCTACGAGCAGTACTTC; CDR3 protein: CASSYGGPYEQYF; V gene: TRBV6-5; D gene: NA; clone size: many; J gene: TRBJ2-7
CDR3 DNA: TGCGCCAGCGGAAACCCGGGGGCCCCGTCCCAGTACTTC; CDR3 protein: CASGNPGAPSQYF; V gene: TRBV5-1; D gene: NA; clone size: few; J gene: TRBJ2-5
CDR3 DNA: TGTGCCAGCAGTTTGGCTCTTACGCAGTATTTT; CDR3 protein: CASSLALTQYF; V gene: TRBV28; D gene: NA; clone size: NA; J gene: TRBJ2-3
CDR3 DNA: TGTGCCAGCAGCTTTGACGCGGTCGGTTCATATAATCAGCCCCAGCATTTT; CDR3 protein: CASSFDAVGSYNQPQHF; V gene: TRBV7-9; D gene: NA; clone size: NA; J gene: TRBJ1-5
CDR3 DNA: TGCAGCGTTTCAAGGGTTCTCACAGATACGCAGTATTTT; CDR3 protein: CSVSRVLTDTQYF; V gene: TRBV29-1; D gene: NA; clone size: few; J gene: TRBJ2-3
CDR3 DNA: TGTGCCAGCAGTGAATACAGGGGAGCAGATACGCAGTATTTT; CDR3 protein: CASSEYRGADTQYF; V gene: TRBV28; D gene: TRBD1; clone size: NA; J gene: TRBJ2-3
CDR3 DNA: TGCGCCAGCAGCCAAGATAGTCTAGGTCCATCCTACGAGCAGTACTTC; CDR3 protein: CASSQDSLGPSYEQYF; V gene: TRBV4-3; D gene: NA; clone size: NA; J gene: TRBJ2-7
CDR3 DNA: TGTGCCAGCACCCTAACCGGGACAGCGTCCACAGATACGCAGTATTTT; CDR3 protein: CASTLTGTASTDTQYF; V gene: TRBV7-2; D gene: TRBD1; clone size: NA; J gene: TRBJ2-3
CDR3 DNA: TGTGCCAGCAGCTTTGATCCCGGGACAGGGGGTGTGGGTGAGCAGTTCTTC; CDR3 protein: CASSFDPGTGGVGEQFF; V gene: TRBV7-9; D gene: TRBD1; clone size: once; J gene: TRBJ2-1